This T cell receptor beta chain was captured in a study of regulatory T cells in long-lasting Graves disease. Study findings and constraints: Reduced TCR diversity was observed in persistent Graves' patients versus newly diagnosed patients.

Sequencing libraries for TCR beta were prepared with iRepertoire HTBI primers and Arm-PCR of CDR3 regions. TCRdb used MiXCR to reprocess the multiplex PCR reads, holding one entry per CDR3 protein. This table has about 470,000 distinct CDR3 sequences, around 20% appearing once. Germline V CDR1 and CDR2: SGHTA, FQGNSA. The CDR3 runs to 15 residues. The V gene end was trimmed by 5 bases and the J gene end by 2 bases; junction bases not matched to a gene: 5. Time point: persistent/refractory GD, antithyroid drugs over 5 years with positive TRAb. The TCR library used RNA extracted from PBMCs. In this sample, this clonotype turned up many times. Its antigen is unknown.

The sequencing used peripheral blood mononuclear cells (PBMCs), collected when the disease was refractory, from a patient treated with antithyroid drugs. The J gene is TRBJ2-7, the V gene TRBV7-2, with 11 bases identical to TRBD2. The TCR sequence derives from a female donor with Graves disease. The CDR3 sequence: CASSATSGGTYEQYF. The CDR3 DNA follows: TGTGCCAGCAGCGCCACTAGCGGGGGAACCTACGAGCAGTACTTC.